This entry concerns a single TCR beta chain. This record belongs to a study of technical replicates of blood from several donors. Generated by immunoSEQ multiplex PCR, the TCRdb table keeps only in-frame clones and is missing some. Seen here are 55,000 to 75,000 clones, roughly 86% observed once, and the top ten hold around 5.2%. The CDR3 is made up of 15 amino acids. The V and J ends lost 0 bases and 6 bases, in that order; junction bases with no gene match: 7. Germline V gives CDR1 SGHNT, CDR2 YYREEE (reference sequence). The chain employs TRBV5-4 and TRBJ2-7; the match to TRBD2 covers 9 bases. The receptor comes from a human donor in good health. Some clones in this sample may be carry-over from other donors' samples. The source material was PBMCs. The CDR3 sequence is CASSLGLAGPGEQYF. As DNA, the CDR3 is TGTGCCAGCAGCTTGGGCCTAGCGGGACCCGGCGAGCAGTACTTC.